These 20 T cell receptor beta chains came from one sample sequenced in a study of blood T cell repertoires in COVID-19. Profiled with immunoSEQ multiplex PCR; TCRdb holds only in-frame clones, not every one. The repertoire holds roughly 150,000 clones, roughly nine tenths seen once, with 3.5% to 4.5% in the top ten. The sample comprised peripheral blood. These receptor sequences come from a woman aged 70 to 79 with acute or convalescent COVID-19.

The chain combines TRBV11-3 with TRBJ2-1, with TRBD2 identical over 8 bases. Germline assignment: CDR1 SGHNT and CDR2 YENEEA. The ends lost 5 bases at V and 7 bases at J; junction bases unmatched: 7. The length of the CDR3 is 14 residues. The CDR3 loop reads CASSQGSGANEQFF. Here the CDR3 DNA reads TGTGCCAGCAGCCAGGGTAGCGGGGCTAATGAGCAGTTCTTC.

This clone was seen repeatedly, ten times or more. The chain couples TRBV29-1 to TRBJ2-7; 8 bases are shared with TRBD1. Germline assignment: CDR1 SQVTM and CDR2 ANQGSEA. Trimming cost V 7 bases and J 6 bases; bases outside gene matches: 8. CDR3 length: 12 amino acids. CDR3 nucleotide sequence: TGCAGCGCCTACGGACAGGGCAGCGAGCAGTACTTC. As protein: CSAYGQGSEQYF.

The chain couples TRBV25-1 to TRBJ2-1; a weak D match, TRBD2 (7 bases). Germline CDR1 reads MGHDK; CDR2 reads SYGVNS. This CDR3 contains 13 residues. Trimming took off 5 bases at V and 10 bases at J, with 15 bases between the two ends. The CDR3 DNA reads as TGTGCCAGCAGTCCATCGGGGGGCCGGGAGCAGTTCTTC. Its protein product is CASSPSGGREQFF.

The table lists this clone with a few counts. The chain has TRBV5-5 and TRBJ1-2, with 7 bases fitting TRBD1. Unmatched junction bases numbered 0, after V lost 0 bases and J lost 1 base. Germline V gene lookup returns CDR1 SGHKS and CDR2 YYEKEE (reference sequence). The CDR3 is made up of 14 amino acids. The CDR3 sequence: CASSLAGGNYGYTF. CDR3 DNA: TGTGCCAGCAGCTTGGCAGGGGGTAACTATGGCTACACCTTC.

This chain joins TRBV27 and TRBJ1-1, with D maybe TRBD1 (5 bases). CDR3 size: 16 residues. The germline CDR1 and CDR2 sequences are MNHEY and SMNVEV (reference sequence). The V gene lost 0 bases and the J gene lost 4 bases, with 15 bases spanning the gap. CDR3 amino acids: CASSLSSGRTRTEAFF. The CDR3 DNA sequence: TGTGCCAGCAGTTTATCGTCCGGCCGGACACGCACTGAAGCTTTCTTT.

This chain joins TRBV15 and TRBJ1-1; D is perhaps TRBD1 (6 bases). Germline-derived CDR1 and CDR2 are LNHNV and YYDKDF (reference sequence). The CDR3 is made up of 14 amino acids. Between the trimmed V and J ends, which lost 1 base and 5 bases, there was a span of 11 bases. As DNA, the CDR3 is TGTGCCACCAGCAGAGTACAGGGACGGACTGAAGCTTTCTTT. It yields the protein CATSRVQGRTEAFF.

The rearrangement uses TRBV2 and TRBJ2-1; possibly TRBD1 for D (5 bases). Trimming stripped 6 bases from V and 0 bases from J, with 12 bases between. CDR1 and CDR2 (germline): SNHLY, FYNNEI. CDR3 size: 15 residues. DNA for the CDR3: TGTGCCAGCAGATTAGACAGAAGCTCCTACAATGAGCAGTTCTTC. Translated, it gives CASRLDRSSYNEQFF. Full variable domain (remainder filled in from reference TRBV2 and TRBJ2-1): EPEVTQTPSHQVTQMGQEVILRCVPISNHLYFYWYRQILGQKVEFLVSFYNNEISEKSEIFDDQFSVERPDGSNFTLKIRSTKLEDSAMYFCASRLDRSSYNEQFFGPGTRLTVL.

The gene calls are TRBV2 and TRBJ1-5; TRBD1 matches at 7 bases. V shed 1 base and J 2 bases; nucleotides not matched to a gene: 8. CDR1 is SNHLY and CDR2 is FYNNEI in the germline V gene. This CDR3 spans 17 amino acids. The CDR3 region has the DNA TGTGCCAGCAGTGAAGGGCACAGGGGTACCGGCAATCAGCCCCAGCATTTT. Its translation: CASSEGHRGTGNQPQHF.

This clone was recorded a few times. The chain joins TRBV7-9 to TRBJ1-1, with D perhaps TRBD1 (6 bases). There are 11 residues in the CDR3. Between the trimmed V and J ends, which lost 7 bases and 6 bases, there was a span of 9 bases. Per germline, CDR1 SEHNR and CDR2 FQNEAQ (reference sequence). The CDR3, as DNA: TGTGCCAGCAACCAGGGGCCTGAAGCTTTCTTT. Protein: CASNQGPEAFF.

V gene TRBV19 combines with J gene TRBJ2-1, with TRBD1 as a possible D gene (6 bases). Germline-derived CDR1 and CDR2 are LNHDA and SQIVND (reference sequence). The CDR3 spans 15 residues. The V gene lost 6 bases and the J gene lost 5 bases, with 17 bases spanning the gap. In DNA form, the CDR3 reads TGTGCCAGTAGCCCCTTGGGACAAGACAACAATGAGCAGTTCTTC. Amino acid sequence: CASSPLGQDNNEQFF.

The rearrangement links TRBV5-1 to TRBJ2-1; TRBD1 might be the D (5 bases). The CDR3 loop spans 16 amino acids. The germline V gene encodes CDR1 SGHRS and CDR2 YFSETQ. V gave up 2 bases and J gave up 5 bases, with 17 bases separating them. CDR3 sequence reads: CASSFGWGSSNNEQFF. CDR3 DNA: TGCGCCAGCAGCTTCGGTTGGGGCAGTTCAAACAATGAGCAGTTCTTC.

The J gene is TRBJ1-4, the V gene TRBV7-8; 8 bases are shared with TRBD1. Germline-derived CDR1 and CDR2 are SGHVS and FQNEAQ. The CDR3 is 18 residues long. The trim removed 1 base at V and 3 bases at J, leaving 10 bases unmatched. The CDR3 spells CASSLDWAGGPSNEKLFF. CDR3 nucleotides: TGTGCCAGCAGCTTAGACTGGGCAGGGGGCCCTTCTAATGAAAAACTGTTTTTT. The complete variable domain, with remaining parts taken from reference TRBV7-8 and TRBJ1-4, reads GAGVSQSPRYKVAKRGQDVALRCDPISGHVSLFWYQQALGQGPEFLTYFQNEAQLDKSGLPSDRFFAERPEGSVSTLKIQRTQQEDSAVYLCASSLDWAGGPSNEKLFFGSGTQLSVL.

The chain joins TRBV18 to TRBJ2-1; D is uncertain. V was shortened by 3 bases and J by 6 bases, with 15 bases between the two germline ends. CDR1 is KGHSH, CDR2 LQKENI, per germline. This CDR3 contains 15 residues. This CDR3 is CASSPPSAPGNEQFF. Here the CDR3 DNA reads TGTGCCAGCTCACCCCCCTCTGCGCCGGGCAATGAGCAGTTCTTC.

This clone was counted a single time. Written as DNA, the CDR3 is TGTGCCAGCAGTCGGACAGGGGAGAACACTGAAGCTTTCTTT. Amino acids: CASSRTGENTEAFF. The rearrangement joins TRBV7-9 to TRBJ1-1; 9 positions match TRBD1. The junction had 3 bases not matched to a gene; V was cut back by 6 bases and J by 1 base. Germline lookup yields CDR1 SEHNR and CDR2 FQNEAQ (reference sequence). There are 14 residues in the CDR3.

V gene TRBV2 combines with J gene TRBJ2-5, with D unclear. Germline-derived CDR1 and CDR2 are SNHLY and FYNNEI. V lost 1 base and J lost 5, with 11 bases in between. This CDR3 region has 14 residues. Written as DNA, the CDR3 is TGTGCCAGCAGTGAAGAGCTCTCCCGGGAGACCCAGTACTTC. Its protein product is CASSEELSRETQYF.

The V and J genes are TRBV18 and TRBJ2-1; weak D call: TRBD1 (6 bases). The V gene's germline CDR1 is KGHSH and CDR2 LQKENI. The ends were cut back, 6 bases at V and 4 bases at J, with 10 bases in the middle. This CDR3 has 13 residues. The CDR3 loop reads CASSRRGYNEQFF. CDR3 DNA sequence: TGTGCCAGCTCCCGAAGGGGGTACAATGAGCAGTTCTTC.

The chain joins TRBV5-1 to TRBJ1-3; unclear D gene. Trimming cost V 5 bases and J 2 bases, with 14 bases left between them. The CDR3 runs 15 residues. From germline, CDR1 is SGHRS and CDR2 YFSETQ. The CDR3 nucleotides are TGCGCCAGCAGGGTCGGCGGAAATACTGGAAACACCATATATTTT. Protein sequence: CASRVGGNTGNTIYF.

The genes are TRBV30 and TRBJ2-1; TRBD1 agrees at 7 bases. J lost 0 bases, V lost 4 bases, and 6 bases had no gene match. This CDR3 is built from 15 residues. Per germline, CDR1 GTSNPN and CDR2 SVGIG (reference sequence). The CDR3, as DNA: TGTGCCTGGACAGGGGGTTCAAGCTCCTACAATGAGCAGTTCTTC. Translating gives CAWTGGSSSYNEQFF.

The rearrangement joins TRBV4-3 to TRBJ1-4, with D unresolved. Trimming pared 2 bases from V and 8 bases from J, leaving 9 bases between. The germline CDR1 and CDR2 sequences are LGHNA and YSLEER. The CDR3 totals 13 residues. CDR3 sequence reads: CASSQTAREKLFF. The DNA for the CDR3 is TGCGCCAGCAGCCAAACGGCTAGGGAAAAACTGTTTTTT.

CDR3 residues: CATSDRTGGSYGYTF. The CDR3 bases are TGTGCCACCAGTGATAGGACAGGGGGTAGCTATGGCTACACCTTC. The rearrangement joins TRBV24-1 to TRBJ1-2, with TRBD1 identical over 10 bases. The junction had 4 bases not matched to a gene; V was cut back by 3 bases and J by 4 bases. This CDR3 has 15 amino acids. The germline CDR1 and CDR2 sequences are KGHDR and SFDVKD.